These 21 T cell receptor beta chains share one sample of origin, sequenced in a study of cytomegalovirus exposure and HLA in healthy donors. Some clones are missing from TCRdb's copy, which holds only in-frame ones; the method was immunoSEQ multiplex PCR. The profile shows around 120,000 clones, about 82% of them singletons. Source material: PBMCs. The receptor set was obtained from a man between 18 and 35 years old in good health and CMV-seronegative.

This clone was counted between two and nine times. The chain employs TRBV13 and TRBJ2-7; no definite D call. Germline CDR1 PRHDT, CDR2 FYEKMQ (reference sequence). With 6 bases removed from V and 4 bases from J, the gap between germline ends came to 13 bases. The CDR3 is 13 amino acids. CDR3 DNA: TGTGCCAGCAGGGCTCCCGATTGGTACGAGCAGTACTTC. This gives the protein CASRAPDWYEQYF.

As DNA, the CDR3 is TGTGCCAGCAGTCGGACTAGCGTAACCTACGAGCAGTACTTC. Translation gives CASSRTSVTYEQYF. The V gene is TRBV6-5, the J gene TRBJ2-7; 9 bases are shared with TRBD2. The trim removed 5 bases at V and 2 bases at J, leaving 4 bases unmatched. Germline CDR1 is MNHEY and CDR2 is SVGAGI. The CDR3 has 14 residues.

The V call is TRBV29-1, the J call TRBJ2-1, with TRBD1 matching over 8 bases. The CDR3 runs to 15 residues. The germline V gene has CDR1 SQVTM and CDR2 ANQGSEA. Trimming removed 6 bases from V and 4 bases from J; junction bases left unmatched: 11. The CDR3, as DNA: TGCAGCGTCCTCGGGGGACAGGCTACTTACAATGAGCAGTTCTTC. Protein sequence: CSVLGGQATYNEQFF.

V and J are TRBV11-2 and TRBJ2-1, with D unresolved. The germline gives CDR1 SGHAT, CDR2 FQNNGV. The CDR3 extends over 15 amino acids. V was pared by 2 bases and J by 0 bases, with 8 bases between. The CDR3 loop is CASSLLSGSYNEQFF. In nucleotides, the CDR3 is TGTGCCAGCAGCTTATTGTCGGGCTCCTACAATGAGCAGTTCTTC.

V gene TRBV4-2 combines with J gene TRBJ1-4; TRBD1 aligns across 10 bases. This CDR3 contains 17 residues. CDR1 is LGHNA and CDR2 is YNFKEQ in the germline V gene. Trimming at V came to 3 bases and at J to 3 bases, leaving 7 bases not matched to a gene. CDR3 residues: CASSQGDRGRANEKLFF. DNA for the CDR3: TGTGCCAGCAGCCAGGGGGACAGGGGCCGCGCTAATGAAAAACTGTTTTTT.

V gene TRBV29-1 combines with J gene TRBJ1-2; D perhaps matches TRBD1 (5 bases). The CDR3 covers 11 residues. The germline V and J ends were trimmed by 7 bases and 6 bases, with 12 bases remaining between them. Per the germline V gene, CDR1 is SQVTM and CDR2 is ANQGSEA. Here the CDR3 reads CSAGGSHGYTF. The CDR3, as DNA: TGCAGCGCCGGGGGTTCCCATGGCTACACCTTC.

Only one count was recorded for this clone. The V call is TRBV12-2, the J call TRBJ1-5; the table calls TRBD1, which could not be checked here. TRBV12-2 is deemed a pseudogene. CDR3 length: 18 amino acids. The CDR3: CASRLGSGTGYSNQPQHF. CDR3 bases: TGTGCAAGTCGCTTAGGGTCCGGGACAGGGTATAGCAATCAGCCCCAGCATTTT.

V is TRBV30 and J is TRBJ1-5; 7 bases are a match to TRBD1. The trim removed 5 bases at V and 1 base at J, leaving 8 bases unmatched. The CDR3 consists of 15 residues. Germline-derived CDR1 and CDR2 are GTSNPN and SVGIG (reference sequence). The CDR3: CAWAKGQSSNQPQHF. CDR3 in DNA: TGTGCCTGGGCTAAGGGACAGTCAAGCAATCAGCCCCAGCATTTT. The entire variable domain, with the rest obtained from reference TRBV30 and TRBJ1-5, is as follows: SQTIHQWPATLVQPVGSPLSLECTVEGTSNPNLYWYRQAAGRGLQLLFYSVGIGQISSEVPQNLSASRPQDRQFILSSKKLLLSDSGFYLCAWAKGQSSNQPQHFGDGTRLSIL.

This CDR3 is CASSQDSTVGTSGGAGTQYF. The DNA for the CDR3 is TGTGCCAGCAGCCAAGATTCAACGGTCGGGACTAGCGGGGGGGCCGGTACGCAGTATTTT. This rearrangement joins TRBV4-2 to TRBJ2-3; 16 positions match TRBD2. The CDR3 length is 20 residues. With V trimmed by 0 bases and J by 8 bases, 14 bases remained unmatched. Germline values: CDR1 LGHNA, CDR2 YNFKEQ.

This clone has just one count. This chain connects TRBV19 to TRBJ2-3; 7 nucleotides align to TRBD2. The trim removed 4 bases at V and 2 bases at J, leaving 3 bases unmatched. This CDR3 contains 14 residues. Germline assignment: CDR1 LNHDA and CDR2 SQIVND (reference sequence). As DNA, the CDR3 is TGTGCCAGTAGTAATCAGCGGGACACAGATACGCAGTATTTT. Translated: CASSNQRDTDTQYF.

The V gene is TRBV7-9, the J gene TRBJ2-2; 7 bases fit TRBD1. V shed 2 bases, J shed 5 bases, and the junction held 8 bases outside the gene matches. Germline CDR1 and CDR2: SEHNR and FQNEAQ (reference sequence). The CDR3 has 16 amino acids. CDR3 nucleotide sequence: TGTGCCAGCAGCTTATCGGGACAGATTCTGACCGGGGAGCTGTTTTTT. Amino acid sequence: CASSLSGQILTGELFF.

The chain is built from TRBV30 and TRBJ2-2; possible D gene TRBD2, 5 bases. Germline V lookup: CDR1 GTSNPN, CDR2 SVGIG (reference sequence). There are 12 residues in the CDR3. V gave up 3 bases and J gave up 9 bases, with 11 bases separating them. The CDR3 DNA reads TGTGCCTGGAGCCCACGGAGGCGGGAGCTGTTTTTT. Its translation: CAWSPRRRELFF.

This clone occurred once. The V and J genes are TRBV30 and TRBJ1-2; tentatively, D is TRBD1 (6 bases). With 0 bases removed from V and 0 bases from J, the gap between germline ends came to 8 bases. Germline CDR1 and CDR2: GTSNPN and SVGIG (reference sequence). This CDR3 is 14 amino acids long. CDR3 sequence (DNA): TGTGCCTGGAGTGTGGCAGGGGCTAACTATGGCTACACCTTC. Translation gives CAWSVAGANYGYTF.

The chain couples TRBV9 to TRBJ2-5; the D gene is possibly TRBD1 (6 bases). V was pared by 0 bases and J by 5 bases, with 17 bases between. CDR1 and CDR2 from the germline V gene are SGDLS and YYNGEE. This CDR3 contains 16 residues. The CDR3 sequence: CASSVASGRGGETQYF. In DNA, the CDR3 is TGTGCCAGCAGCGTAGCGTCAGGGCGAGGGGGTGAGACCCAGTACTTC.

The V call is TRBV5-4, the J call TRBJ2-7, with 12 bases identical to TRBD1. The V gene end was trimmed by 0 bases and the J gene end by 5 bases; junction bases not matched to a gene: 3. This CDR3 comprises 15 residues. Germline V gives CDR1 SGHNT, CDR2 YYREEE (reference sequence). The CDR3 DNA is TGTGCCAGCAGCTTGGGGGGGACAGGGGGCCACGAGCAGTACTTC. Amino acid sequence: CASSLGGTGGHEQYF.

The CDR3 spells CASSDLDPGTRTYEQYF. The CDR3 DNA reads TGTGCCAGCAGTGATCTAGATCCCGGGACAAGGACCTACGAGCAGTACTTC. The chain is built from TRBV6-1 and TRBJ2-7, with D tentatively TRBD1 (6 bases). Germline CDR1 is MNHNS and CDR2 is SASEGT. CDR3 size: 17 residues. V was pared by 3 bases and J by 2 bases, with 20 bases between.

The rearrangement uses TRBV7-9 and TRBJ2-1; 7 bases map to TRBD1. Germline CDR1 SEHNR, CDR2 FQNEAQ (reference sequence). The CDR3 sequence is 14 residues long. The J segment lost 4 bases and the V segment lost 9 bases, leaving 9 bases of the junction unmatched. The CDR3, as DNA: TGTGCCAGTCGACAGGGCTCAACTTACAATGAGCAGTTCTTC. It yields the protein CASRQGSTYNEQFF.

This chain joins TRBV19 and TRBJ1-2; no clear D. CDR3 length: 12 residues. Trimming shortened V by 1 base and J by 10 bases, and 10 bases separated the two germline ends. Germline V CDR1 and CDR2: LNHDA, SQIVND (reference sequence). The CDR3 sequence: CASSIVAPFYTF. CDR3 nucleotide sequence: TGTGCCAGTAGTATAGTAGCGCCTTTCTACACCTTC.

The V and J genes are TRBV20-1 and TRBJ2-3, with D possibly TRBD2 on 5 matching bases. V gave up 1 base and J gave up 6 bases, with 5 bases separating them. The V gene's germline CDR1 is DFQATT and CDR2 SNEGSKA (reference sequence). The CDR3 runs to 11 residues. CDR3 sequence (DNA): TGCAGTGCTAGAGCGGGGGATACGCAGTATTTT. It yields the protein CSARAGDTQYF.

The rearrangement links TRBV19 to TRBJ2-3; the match to TRBD1 covers 9 bases. The CDR3 runs 14 residues. Trimming cost V 5 bases and J 1 base; bases outside gene matches: 1. Germline loops: CDR1 LNHDA, CDR2 SQIVND (reference sequence). CDR3 in amino acids: CASSWTGGTDTQYF. The CDR3 region has the DNA TGTGCCAGTAGTTGGACAGGGGGCACAGATACGCAGTATTTT.

This chain uses TRBV10-1 with TRBJ2-7; D might be TRBD2 (7 bases). The CDR3 has 13 amino acids. Per germline, CDR1 WNHNN and CDR2 SYGVQD (reference sequence). Trimming cost V 10 bases and J 5 bases, with 18 bases left between them. CDR3 nucleotides: TGCGCCATGCTGGGGGGGCCGTCGCACGAGCAGTACTTC. It codes for CAMLGGPSHEQYF.